The clone carrying this TCR beta chain came up many times. Ineligible for inclusion were patients with other autoimmune diseases, uncontrolled infections, pregnancy or lactation. The V gene's germline CDR1 is MNHNY and CDR2 SVGAGI (reference sequence). The CDR3 runs to 12 residues. V lost 10 bases and J 2 bases, leaving 12 bases between the germline ends. This sample is part of a study of Graves' ophthalmopathy and Graves' hyperthyroidism. The study amplified TCR beta CDR3 regions using RNA transcripts. The first-round RT-PCR employed HTBI primers together with the Qiagen OneStep RT-PCR kit. A multiplex PCR was then performed as the second round. MiXCR, run by TCRdb on the multiplex PCR reads, gives a single entry per CDR3 protein. The table shows 600,000 to 700,000 distinct CDR3 sequences, with 35% to 45% occurring only once.

Material for sequencing was peripheral blood. This chain joins TRBV6-6 and TRBJ2-7; tentatively, D is TRBD1 (5 bases). The clonotype originates from an adult man with Graves' ophthalmopathy. DNA for the CDR3: TGTGCCACCGCTGGGGCAGCCTACGAGCAGTACTTC. Translated: CATAGAAYEQYF.